The subject of this entry is one TCR beta chain. The data stem from a study of identifying expanded T cells in peripheral blood. Data came from immunoSEQ multiplex PCR; TCRdb stores just in-frame clones and leaves some out. The sample shows around 100,000 clones, about 89% of them seen only once. V was cut by 5 bases and J by 1 base, with 14 bases left in between. Per the germline V gene, CDR1 is SEHNR and CDR2 is FQNEAQ (reference sequence). This CDR3 contains 15 residues. The sequenced sample consisted of blood. The TCR originated in a person aged 18-70 years in good health. This rearrangement joins TRBV7-9 to TRBJ1-2; D not resolved. The chain's CDR3 is CASSPTSRLNYGYTF. CDR3 nucleotide sequence: TGTGCCAGCAGCCCCACCTCCAGACTTAACTATGGCTACACCTTC. The whole variable domain, remainder taken from reference TRBV7-9 and TRBJ1-2, is DTGVSQNPRHKITKRGQNVTFRCDPISEHNRLYWYRQTLGQGPEFLTYFQNEAQLEKSRLLSDRFSAERPKGSFSTLEIQRTEQGDSAMYLCASSPTSRLNYGYTFGSGTRLTVV.